The present T cell receptor beta chain was sequenced within a study of response to subunit inactivated influenza vaccine. As concerns this clonotype: What it binds is not known.

Findings of the study overall: The authors suggested that few new T cells are recruited per seasonal influenza vaccination.

One entry per CDR3 protein results from TCRdb running MiXCR on the RT-PCR reads. The table includes under 950,000 distinct CDR3 sequences, 21% detected once. This clonotype originated in a man aged 50 to 59 who received an inactivated influenza vaccine. The sample was PBMCs from blood, taken 4 to 6 days after vaccination.

CDR3 sequence: CASSSRNVNIQYF. In DNA, the CDR3 is TGTGCCAGCAGCTCACGGAATGTGAACATTCAGTACTTC. V and J are TRBV7-9 and TRBJ2-4; D gene unclear. Germline values: CDR1 SEHNR, CDR2 FQNEAQ (reference sequence). Trimming cost V 4 bases and J 7 bases, with 11 bases left between them. The CDR3 length is 13 residues.